The 28 T cell receptor beta chains in this list originate from one sample, sequenced in a study of neurological immune-mediated disorders. TCRdb passed the 5' RACE reads through MiXCR, listing each CDR3 protein once. The sample carries around 37,000 distinct CDR3 sequences, roughly 11% recorded once. This sample's time point: technical triplicate 1. The sequencing sample was made of PBMCs. All receptors derive from a man aged 55 to 70 with HTLV-1-associated myelopathy (HAM/TSP).

This clonotype was recorded once. The genes are TRBV10-3 and TRBJ1-2; the D gene is possibly TRBD1 (5 bases). The ends were cut back, 10 bases at V and 6 bases at J, with 12 bases in the middle. The CDR3 is 11 amino acids. Germline V lookup: CDR1 ENHRY, CDR2 SYGVKD. As DNA, the CDR3 is TGTGCCACCTGGGGCGGGGATGGCTACACCTTC. Protein: CATWGGDGYTF.

The sample holds many counts of this clonotype. This chain links TRBV10-3 with TRBJ2-3; 9 bases map to TRBD1. This CDR3 is built from 16 residues. Trimming cost V 6 bases and J 5 bases; bases outside gene matches: 12. Germline CDR1 and CDR2: ENHRY and SYGVKD. The CDR3 here is CAIRDRTGGDLDTQYF. The CDR3 DNA sequence: TGTGCCATCAGAGATCGAACAGGGGGCGATTTAGATACGCAGTATTTT.

This clonotype was seen many times. CDR3 sequence (DNA): TGTGCCAGCAGCGACAACAGGGGGAGTGATGAAGCTTTCTTT. Its translation is CASSDNRGSDEAFF. The rearrangement links TRBV7-9 to TRBJ1-1; 8 bases match TRBD1. There are 14 residues in the CDR3. Trimming removed 5 bases from V and 7 bases from J; junction bases left unmatched: 9. Germline-derived CDR1 and CDR2 are SEHNR and FQNEAQ (reference sequence).

There are many counts of this clonotype. The CDR3 nucleotides read TGCAGCGCGGGGGTAGGAGAGACCCAGTACTTC. Its protein is CSAGVGETQYF. The chain joins TRBV29-1 to TRBJ2-5, with D perhaps matching TRBD2 (6 bases). This CDR3 spans 11 amino acids. The germline V and J ends were trimmed by 7 bases and 4 bases, with 10 bases remaining between them. CDR1 and CDR2 from the germline V gene are SQVTM and ANQGSEA.

In its sample, this clonotype was seen many times. The chain is built from TRBV7-8 and TRBJ2-1, with unresolved D. CDR1 and CDR2 (germline): SGHVS, FQNEAQ. This CDR3 comprises 15 residues. V was shortened by 1 base and J by 5 bases, with 12 bases between the two germline ends. CDR3 residues: CASSLDSASNNEQFF. The CDR3, as DNA: TGTGCCAGCAGCTTAGACAGTGCTAGTAACAATGAGCAGTTCTTC.

This clonotype was observed many times. The V gene is TRBV7-8, the J gene TRBJ1-1; D remains unclear. This CDR3 is 14 amino acids long. V lost 5 bases, J lost 0 bases, and 10 bases lay in between. Germline V gene sequence: CDR1 SGHVS, CDR2 FQNEAQ. DNA for the CDR3: TGTGCCAGCAGCACCACGGATTTGAACACTGAAGCTTTCTTT. It encodes CASSTTDLNTEAFF.

This clonotype is classed as medium-sized. The chain employs TRBV7-9 and TRBJ2-7, with 7 bases identical to TRBD1. This CDR3 comprises 13 residues. V lost 7 bases to trimming and J lost 1 base; unmatched junction nucleotides: 4. Germline assignment: CDR1 SEHNR and CDR2 FQNEAQ (reference sequence). In DNA form, the CDR3 reads TGTGCCAGCATCCCGGACAGGTCCTACGAGCAGTACTTC. Translation: CASIPDRSYEQYF.

This clonotype was picked up many times. V and J are TRBV7-9 and TRBJ1-3; TRBD1 matches 9 bases. V lost 5 bases and J lost 2; bases outside the gene matches: 16. The germline V gene encodes CDR1 SEHNR and CDR2 FQNEAQ (reference sequence). The CDR3 covers 19 residues. The CDR3 nucleotides are TGTGCCAGCAGCCCGGACGGCGGGACAGGGCGTTTGGCTGGAAACACCATATATTTT. Residues: CASSPDGGTGRLAGNTIYF.

Points on this clonotype: A much larger clone differs from this one at a single base, so this may be a read error. The CDR3 loop reads CAISEDYHAQFF. For the CDR3, the DNA is TGTGCCATCAGTGAGGATTACCATGCGCAGTTCTTC. The chain is built from TRBV10-3 and TRBJ2-5, with no clear D. The J call may not be correct, given that the DNA end is closer to TRBJ2-1. Germline CDR1 and CDR2: ENHRY and SYGVKD. The CDR3 has 12 residues.

This clonotype was seen repeatedly, ten times or more. The chain is built from TRBV20-1 and TRBJ2-7; TRBD1 is a possible D gene (5 bases). V lost 7 bases and J lost 4, with 11 bases in between. CDR1 and CDR2 (germline): DFQATT, SNEGSKA (reference sequence). The CDR3 totals 11 residues. CDR3 DNA: TGCAGTGGTCAACAGGCTTACGAGCAGTACTTC. Protein product: CSGQQAYEQYF.

This clonotype has ten or more counts. The rearrangement joins TRBV12-3 or TRBV12-4 to TRBJ2-5; D call uncertain. CDR3 length: 16 amino acids. Trimming removed 4 bases from V and 5 bases from J, with 20 bases in between. CDR3 sequence reads: CASSSRAAVIGETQYF. The DNA of the CDR3 is TGTGCCAGCAGTTCCCGGGCGGCTGTAATAGGGGAGACCCAGTACTTC.

This clonotype was detected a few times. One end of the junction is discordant with germline, which a read error may explain. The chain joins TRBV15 to TRBJ2-7, with D possibly TRBD2 on 5 matching bases. CDR1 and CDR2 from the germline V gene are LNHNV and YYDKDF (reference sequence). The CDR3 has 13 residues. CDR3 nucleotide sequence: TGTGTCACCAGCAGAGGAGGAACCTACGAGCAGTACTTC. Protein: CVTSRGGTYEQYF.

This clonotype was seen at least ten times. The chain is built from TRBV20-1 and TRBJ2-7; 11 bases match TRBD1. J gave up 7 bases and V 5 bases, and 10 bases lay outside the gene matches. Looked up from germline, CDR1 is DFQATT and CDR2 is SNEGSKA (reference sequence). CDR3 length equals 14 residues. CDR3 DNA sequence: TGCAGTGCTGTCAGGACAGGGGGCGAGTGGGAGCAGTACTTC. Amino acid sequence: CSAVRTGGEWEQYF.

This clonotype was counted many times. The V gene is TRBV7-2, the J gene TRBJ2-1; no clear D gene. There are 14 residues in the CDR3. The germline V and J ends were trimmed by 3 bases and 2 bases, with 8 bases remaining between them. CDR1 is SGHTA, CDR2 FQGNSA, per germline. CDR3 region: CASSLDGAYNEQFF. Written as DNA, the CDR3 is TGTGCCAGCAGCTTGGACGGCGCCTACAATGAGCAGTTCTTC.

This clonotype was seen repeatedly, ten times or more. The V call is TRBV6-1, the J call TRBJ1-6; D possibly corresponds to TRBD1 (5 bases). Trimming took off 9 bases at V and 5 bases at J, with 17 bases between the two ends. This CDR3 spans 15 amino acids. Germline CDR1 and CDR2: MNHNS and SASEGT. The CDR3 loop is CASRGGAGHNSPLHF. The CDR3 nucleotides are TGTGCCAGTCGAGGAGGGGCAGGGCATAATTCACCCCTCCACTTT.

This clonotype was observed many times. The rearrangement uses TRBV7-8 and TRBJ2-1, with TRBD1 matching over 10 bases. Germline V lookup: CDR1 SGHVS, CDR2 FQNEAQ. Trimming took 3 bases from V and 5 from J; bases not matched to a gene: 7. The CDR3 contains 16 residues. The CDR3, as DNA: TGTGCCAGCAGCTTCCCCGGACAGGGGGAGAACAATGAGCAGTTCTTC. The encoded protein is CASSFPGQGENNEQFF.

The sample holds many counts of this clonotype. One end of the junction fails to match germline, which may point to a read error. The gene calls are TRBV6-5 and TRBJ2-5; possibly TRBD1 or TRBD2 for D (6 bases each). Germline V gene sequence: CDR1 MNHEY, CDR2 SVGAGI. The length of the CDR3 is 13 residues. The CDR3 DNA is TGTGCCAGCAGCCAAGGGGGGCAAGGGACCCAGTACTTC. It encodes CASSQGGQGTQYF.

This clonotype occurred many times. The chain uses TRBV9 and TRBJ1-2; 10 positions match TRBD1. J was trimmed by 7 bases and V by 3 bases; bases with no gene match: 6. The CDR3 is 14 amino acids. Germline loops: CDR1 SGDLS, CDR2 YYNGEE. The CDR3 DNA follows: TGTGCCAGCAGCGAGATGACAGGGGGCGGTGGCTACACCTTC. Translation gives CASSEMTGGGGYTF.

This clonotype was detected many times. This sequence joins TRBV10-2 and TRBJ2-5, with D possibly TRBD1 on 5 matching bases. CDR1 and CDR2 from the germline V gene are WSHSY and SAAADI. The ends were cut back, 2 bases at V and 5 bases at J, with 9 bases in the middle. The CDR3 runs 13 residues. The CDR3 bases are TGCGCCAGCAGTGAGCAGGGCGGCGAGACCCAGTACTTC. Protein: CASSEQGGETQYF.

Turning to this clonotype: A much larger clone lies one base from this, so it may be a read error. The rearrangement joins TRBV6-2 or TRBV6-3 to TRBJ1-2; a weak D match, TRBD1 (6 bases). CDR3 length: 13 residues. The V gene's germline CDR1 is MNHEY and CDR2 SVGEGT. CDR3 amino acids: CASSLRQEGGNTF. The CDR3 nucleotides read TGCGCCAGCAGCTTGCGACAGGAGGGTGGCAACACCTTC.

This clonotype was picked up many times. The chain combines TRBV19 with TRBJ1-2; D not resolved. Germline loops: CDR1 LNHDA, CDR2 SQIVND (reference sequence). V was trimmed by 0 bases and J by 4 bases, leaving 6 bases between them. The CDR3 is 13 residues long. This CDR3 is CASSIDRSYGYTF. CDR3 sequence (DNA): TGTGCCAGTAGTATAGACAGATCCTATGGCTACACCTTC.

This clonotype was observed a few times. J is TRBJ2-1 and V is TRBV11-2; unclear D gene. The CDR3 is 14 amino acids. Trimming removed 5 bases from V and 5 bases from J, with 13 bases in between. The germline V gene has CDR1 SGHAT and CDR2 FQNNGV. The CDR3 nucleotides read TGTGCCAGCAGCCCCAGTTACACCCACAATGAGCAGTTCTTC. This gives the protein CASSPSYTHNEQFF.

This clonotype was detected ten times or more. The chain has TRBV28 and TRBJ2-7; D tentatively fits TRBD1 or TRBD2 (5 bases each). V was cut by 6 bases and J by 3 bases, with 15 bases left in between. CDR3 length equals 14 residues. Germline V gene data show CDR1 as MDHEN and CDR2 as SYDVKM. The CDR3 loop reads CASRPPGHNYEQYF. DNA for the CDR3: TGTGCCAGCAGGCCCCCGGGGCACAACTACGAGCAGTACTTC.

This clonotype was counted at least ten times. This chain links TRBV2 with TRBJ2-1; weak D call: TRBD1 (6 bases). Germline V CDR1 and CDR2: SNHLY, FYNNEI. The CDR3 is made up of 13 amino acids. Trimming removed 6 bases from V and 8 bases from J, with 14 bases in between. CDR3 bases: TGTGCCAGCAGGAAAGAACAGGGCCATGAGCAGTTCTTC. It specifies CASRKEQGHEQFF.

By sample fraction, this clonotype is medium-sized. The rearrangement uses TRBV20-1 and TRBJ2-1, with D unclear. With 5 bases removed from V and 9 bases from J, the gap between germline ends came to 8 bases. Germline V gene data show CDR1 as DFQATT and CDR2 as SNEGSKA (reference sequence). The CDR3 covers 10 residues. The CDR3 coding sequence is TGCAGTGCTGGAGTGGCTGAGCAGTTCTTC. It specifies CSAGVAEQFF.

This clonotype was recorded many times. The V gene is TRBV5-1, the J gene TRBJ1-5; D is uncertain. The V and J ends lost 3 bases and 6 bases respectively, with 19 bases between them. The CDR3 covers 16 residues. CDR1 and CDR2 from the germline V gene are SGHRS and YFSETQ. The CDR3 is CASSYGSPNEGQPQHF. As DNA, the CDR3 is TGCGCCAGCAGCTACGGGTCCCCCAACGAAGGTCAGCCCCAGCATTTT.

At least ten counts were recorded for this clonotype. This chain connects TRBV10-3 to TRBJ1-1; D not resolved. V was cut by 0 bases and J by 0 bases, with 8 bases left in between. The CDR3 extends over 15 amino acids. Germline V gene sequence: CDR1 ENHRY, CDR2 SYGVKD. CDR3 sequence reads: CAISESAQVNTEAFF. CDR3 DNA sequence: TGTGCCATCAGTGAGTCGGCCCAGGTGAACACTGAAGCTTTCTTT.

At least ten counts were recorded for this clonotype. This rearrangement joins TRBV6-2 or TRBV6-3 to TRBJ2-7; 7 nucleotides align to TRBD2. The germline gives CDR1 MNHEY, CDR2 SVGEGT. The CDR3 has 15 amino acids. With V trimmed by 0 bases and J by 3 bases, 5 bases remained unmatched. The CDR3 sequence: CASSYSAGAFYEQYF. The CDR3 DNA is TGTGCCAGCAGTTACTCGGCGGGAGCCTTCTACGAGCAGTACTTC.